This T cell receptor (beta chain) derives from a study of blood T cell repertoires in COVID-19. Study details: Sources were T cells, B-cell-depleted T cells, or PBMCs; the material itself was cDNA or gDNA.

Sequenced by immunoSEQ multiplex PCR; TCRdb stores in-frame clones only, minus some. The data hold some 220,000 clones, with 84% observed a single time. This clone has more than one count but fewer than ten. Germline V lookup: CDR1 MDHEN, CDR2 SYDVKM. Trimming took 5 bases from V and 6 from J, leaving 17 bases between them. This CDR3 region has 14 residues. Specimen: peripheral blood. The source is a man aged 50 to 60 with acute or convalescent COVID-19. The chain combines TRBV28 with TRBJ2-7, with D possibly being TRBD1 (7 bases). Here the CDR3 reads CASSTRQGGSEQYF. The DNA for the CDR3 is TGTGCCAGCAGTACCAGACAGGGAGGTAGCGAGCAGTACTTC.